This T cell receptor (beta chain) emerged from a study of beta chain features in type 1 diabetes. Study observations and caveats: Any HLA type influence on TCRB rearrangement was left unresolved here.

Germline V lookup: CDR1 SGDLS, CDR2 YYNGEE. J lost 5 bases, V lost 0 bases, and 10 bases had no gene match. The CDR3 contains 16 residues. All of the isolated RNA was reverse transcribed, so expressed TCRB transcripts were sequenced. Generated by immunoSEQ multiplex PCR, the TCRdb table keeps only in-frame clones and is missing some. The data show about 230,000 clones, roughly 9.6% seen once. On this clone: The antigen remains undetermined.

This chain links TRBV9 with TRBJ2-5, with 7 bases identical to TRBD2. Material for sequencing was naive CD4+ T cells from blood. The sequence was obtained from a young woman in good health. The CDR3 loop is CASSVGATREGETQYF. The CDR3 coding sequence is TGTGCCAGCAGCGTAGGAGCAACTAGGGAGGGGGAGACCCAGTACTTC. Full variable domain (rest looked up from reference TRBV9 and TRBJ2-5): DSGVTQTPKHLITATGQRVTLRCSPRSGDLSVYWYQQSLDQGLQFLIQYYNGEERAKGNILERFSAQQFPDLHSELNLSSLELGDSALYFCASSVGATREGETQYFGPGTRLLVL.